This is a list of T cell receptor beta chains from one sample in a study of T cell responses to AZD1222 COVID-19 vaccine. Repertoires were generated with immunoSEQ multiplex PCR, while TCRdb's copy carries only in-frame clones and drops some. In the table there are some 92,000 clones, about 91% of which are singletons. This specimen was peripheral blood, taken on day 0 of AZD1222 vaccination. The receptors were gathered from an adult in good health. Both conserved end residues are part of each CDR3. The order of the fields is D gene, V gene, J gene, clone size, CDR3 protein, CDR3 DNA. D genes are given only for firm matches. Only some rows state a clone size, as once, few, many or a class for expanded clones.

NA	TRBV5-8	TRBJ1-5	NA	CASSLGTDKGNQPQHF	TGTGCCAGCAGCCTCGGGACCGACAAGGGCAATCAGCCCCAGCATTTT
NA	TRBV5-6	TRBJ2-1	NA	CASSLYNEQFF	TGTGCCAGCAGCTTATACAATGAGCAGTTCTTC
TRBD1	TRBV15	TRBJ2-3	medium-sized	CATSLRDRGPTDTQYF	TGTGCCACCAGCCTTAGGGACAGGGGTCCCACAGATACGCAGTATTTT
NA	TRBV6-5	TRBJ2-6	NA	CASSPPGANVLTF	TGTGCCAGCAGCCCCCCCGGGGCCAACGTCCTGACTTTC
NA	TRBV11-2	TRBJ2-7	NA	CASSPDQGLRYEQYF	TGTGCCAGCAGCCCGGACCAGGGACTTCGCTACGAGCAGTACTTC
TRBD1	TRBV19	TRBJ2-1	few	CASSMPSGQAFYNEQFF	TGTGCCAGTAGTATGCCCTCGGGACAGGCCTTTTACAATGAGCAGTTCTTC
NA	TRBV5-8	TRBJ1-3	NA	CASSLPGRGGNTIYF	TGTGCCAGCAGCTTGCCGGGACGTGGTGGAAACACCATATATTTT
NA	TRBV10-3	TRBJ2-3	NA	CAISESTESTDTQYF	TGTGCCATCAGTGAGTCGACCGAAAGCACAGATACGCAGTATTTT
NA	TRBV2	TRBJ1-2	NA	CASSDRAGYGYTF	TGTGCCAGCAGTGACCGGGCTGGCTATGGCTACACCTTC
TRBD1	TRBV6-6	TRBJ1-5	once	CASTPQGAYQPQHF	TGTGCCAGCACGCCTCAGGGGGCATATCAGCCCCAGCATTTT
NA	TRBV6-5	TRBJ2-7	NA	CASSPLGDYSYEQYF	TGTGCCAGCAGCCCCCTCGGCGATTACTCCTACGAGCAGTACTTC
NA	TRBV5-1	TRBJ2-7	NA	CASSLVTGFYEQYF	TGCGCCAGCAGCTTGGTCACCGGGTTCTACGAGCAGTACTTC
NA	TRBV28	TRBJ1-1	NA	CASSPGWDTEAFF	TGTGCCAGCAGTCCCGGTTGGGATACTGAAGCTTTCTTT
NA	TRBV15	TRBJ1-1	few	CATSEDWNTEAFF	TGTGCCACCAGTGAGGACTGGAACACTGAAGCTTTCTTT
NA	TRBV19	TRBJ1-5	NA	CAGNRGGADQPQHF	TGTGCCGGGAATCGGGGGGGCGCGGATCAGCCCCAGCATTTT
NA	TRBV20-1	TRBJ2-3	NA	CSEKLVDTQYF	TGCAGTGAAAAGTTGGTAGATACGCAGTATTTT
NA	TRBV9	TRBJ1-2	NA	CASSATTRASPWPYGYTF	TGTGCCAGCAGCGCCACCACCCGGGCTAGTCCTTGGCCCTATGGCTACACCTTC
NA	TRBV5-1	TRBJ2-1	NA	CASSLGVVVSYNEQFF	TGCGCCAGCAGCTTGGGAGTAGTAGTATCCTACAATGAGCAGTTCTTC
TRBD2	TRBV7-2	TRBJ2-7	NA	CASRSGGSSYEQYF	TGTGCCAGCAGATCCGGGGGGAGCTCCTACGAGCAGTACTTC
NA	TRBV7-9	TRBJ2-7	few	CASSPYTGPSYEQYF	TGTGCCAGCAGCCCCTACACCGGACCTTCCTACGAGCAGTACTTC
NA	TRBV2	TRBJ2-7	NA	CASSGQEGGYEQYF	TGTGCCAGCAGTGGACAGGAAGGGGGCTACGAGCAGTACTTC
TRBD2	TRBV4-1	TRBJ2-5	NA	CASSQDWAGGRETQYF	TGCGCCAGCAGCCAAGATTGGGCGGGAGGTAGGGAGACCCAGTACTTC
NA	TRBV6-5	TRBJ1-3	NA	CASIPSVDGGNTIYF	TGTGCCAGCATCCCCAGCGTCGACGGGGGAAACACCATATATTTT
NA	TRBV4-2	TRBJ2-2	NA	CASRQGNTGELFF	TGTGCCAGCAGACAGGGTAACACCGGGGAGCTGTTTTTT
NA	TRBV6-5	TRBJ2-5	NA	CASSYSEGLGETQYF	TGTGCCAGCAGTTACTCGGAGGGGCTAGGAGAGACCCAGTACTTC
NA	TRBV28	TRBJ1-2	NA	CASSSPGTPRGYTF	TGTGCCAGCTCCAGTCCCGGGACCCCGAGGGGCTACACCTTC
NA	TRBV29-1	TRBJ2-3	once	CSVVGLRGYTDTQYF	TGCAGCGTCGTTGGACTCAGAGGGTACACAGATACGCAGTATTTT
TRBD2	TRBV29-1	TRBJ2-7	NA	CSVVRLAPYEQYF	TGCAGCGTTGTCCGACTAGCACCCTACGAGCAGTACTTC
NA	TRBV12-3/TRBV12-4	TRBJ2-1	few	CASIKLGGREQFF	TGTGCCAGCATAAAGTTGGGGGGCCGGGAGCAGTTCTTC
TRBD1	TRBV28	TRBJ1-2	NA	CASSLGTARYGYTF	TGTGCCAGCAGTTTAGGGACAGCCCGTTATGGCTACACCTTC
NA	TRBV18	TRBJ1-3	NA	CASSFGAASSGNTIYF	TGTGCCAGCTCATTTGGGGCCGCGAGCTCTGGAAACACCATATATTTT
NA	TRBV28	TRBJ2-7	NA	CAINTGTPKDYEQYF	TGTGCCATTAATACCGGGACACCGAAGGACTACGAGCAGTACTTC
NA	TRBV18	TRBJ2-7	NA	CASSPPGSPYEQYF	TGTGCCAGCTCACCACCGGGTTCGCCCTACGAGCAGTACTTC
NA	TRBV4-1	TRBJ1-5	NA	CASSQEGLDQPQHF	TGCGCCAGCAGCCAAGAGGGCCTGGACCAGCCCCAGCATTTT
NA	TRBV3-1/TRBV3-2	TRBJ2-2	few	CASSPTGFNTGELFF	TGTGCCAGCAGCCCCACAGGGTTCAACACCGGGGAGCTGTTTTTT
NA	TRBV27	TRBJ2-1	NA	CASRDPGPNEQFF	TGTGCCAGTAGGGACCCCGGACCCAATGAGCAGTTCTTC
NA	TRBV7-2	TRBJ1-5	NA	CASSLAPNQPQHF	TGTGCCAGCAGCTTAGCGCCCAATCAGCCCCAGCATTTT
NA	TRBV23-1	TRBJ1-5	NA	CASSQCARGRLGNQPQHF	TGCGCCAGCAGTCAATGTGCAAGGGGAAGGCTCGGAAATCAGCCCCAGCATTTT
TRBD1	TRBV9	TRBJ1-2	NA	CASTLTAGGSYGYTF	TGTGCCAGCACCCTTACAGCAGGGGGCAGTTATGGCTACACCTTC
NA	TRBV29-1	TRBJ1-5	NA	CSVSLSASGNQPQHF	TGCAGCGTTAGTCTATCGGCGTCGGGCAATCAGCCCCAGCATTTT
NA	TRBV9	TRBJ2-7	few	CASSVEPQSSYEQYF	TGTGCCAGCAGCGTAGAGCCCCAAAGCTCCTACGAGCAGTACTTC
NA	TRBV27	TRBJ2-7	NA	CASSFLDTSYEQYF	TGTGCCAGCAGTTTTTTGGACACTTCCTACGAGCAGTACTTC
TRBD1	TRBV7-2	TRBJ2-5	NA	CASSSGTGKTQYF	TGTGCCAGCAGCTCCGGGACAGGGAAGACCCAGTACTTC
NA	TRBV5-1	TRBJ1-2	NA	CASSGSREGYTF	TGCGCCAGCAGCGGGTCACGGGAAGGCTACACCTTC
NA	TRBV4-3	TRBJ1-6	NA	CASSQGKRAPLHF	TGCGCCAGCAGCCAAGGAAAAAGGGCACCCCTCCACTTT
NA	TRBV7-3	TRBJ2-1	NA	CASSPQPYNEQFF	TGTGCCAGCAGCCCTCAGCCGTACAATGAGCAGTTCTTC
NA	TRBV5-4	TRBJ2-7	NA	CASTIPGHYEQYF	TGTGCCAGCACCATACCGGGACACTACGAGCAGTACTTC
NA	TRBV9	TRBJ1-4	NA	CASSPRGATNEKLFF	TGTGCCAGCAGCCCACGAGGGGCAACTAATGAAAAACTGTTTTTT
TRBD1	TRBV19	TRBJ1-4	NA	CASRQGATNEKLFF	TGTGCCAGTAGACAGGGGGCAACTAATGAAAAACTGTTTTTT
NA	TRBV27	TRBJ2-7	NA	CASSLYPNSDEQYF	TGTGCCAGCAGTTTATACCCAAACAGCGACGAGCAGTACTTC